This T cell receptor (beta chain) is drawn from a study of shared clonotypes between healthy human individuals. Sequencing was performed with immunoSEQ multiplex PCR; in TCRdb, only in-frame clones are kept and a portion is missing. The repertoire consists of 700,000 to 950,000 clones, with about 96% occurring once and the leading ten covering approximately 0.2%. This clone appeared once. In the naive CD8 group, cells lacked CD45RO and were positively selected for CCR7, so terminally differentiated effector memory CD45RA+ cells were left out. The CDR3 consists of 16 residues. Looked up from germline, CDR1 is SEHNR and CDR2 is FQNEAQ (reference sequence). Trimming pared 5 bases from V and 6 bases from J, leaving 23 bases between.

The chain joins TRBV7-9 to TRBJ2-7; perhaps TRBD2 as D (6 bases). Sequenced: naive CD8+ T cells sorted from blood. The sequence derives from a man in his thirties or forties in good health. CDR3 sequence: CASSSPLAPLVPEQYF. CDR3 sequence (DNA): TGTGCCAGCAGCAGCCCACTAGCTCCTTTGGTCCCCGAGCAGTACTTC.